Listed below are T cell receptor beta chains from one sample, sequenced in a study of regulatory T cells in long-lasting Graves disease. TCRdb redid the calling of the multiplex PCR reads with MiXCR, one entry per CDR3 protein. The sample carries approximately 310,000 distinct CDR3 sequences, 15% to 20% recorded once. The starting material was peripheral blood mononuclear cells (PBMCs), obtained at new diagnosis, from a patient treated with antithyroid drugs. Source of these receptors: a female donor with Graves disease. Each CDR3 is given with its conserved first and last residue. The order of the fields is clone size, J gene, D gene, V gene, CDR3 DNA, CDR3 protein. D genes are given only for firm matches. Not every row has a clone size; where given, it reads once, few, many or a size class.

>many|TRBJ2-7|TRBD2|TRBV15
TGTGCCACCAGCGTCCAACGGAGCGGGAGCTACGAGCAGTACTTC
CATSVQRSGSYEQYF
>many|TRBJ2-2|.|TRBV28
TGTGCCAGCAGCTCCCCCCTGGGGAACACCGGGGAGCTGTTTTTT
CASSSPLGNTGELFF
>many|TRBJ2-7|.|TRBV12-3/TRBV12-4
TGTGCCAGCACCTCGGCGGGTAACCCCTACGAGCAGTACTTC
CASTSAGNPYEQYF
>many|TRBJ1-4|TRBD1|TRBV15
TGTGCCACCAGCAGAGATCAGGGGGAGGAAAAACTGTTTTTT
CATSRDQGEEKLFF
>.|TRBJ2-7|TRBD1|TRBV2
TGTGCCAGCTCACCGAAATTACCTGGGACAGCCGGGGAGCAGTACTTC
CASSPKLPGTAGEQYF
>.|TRBJ1-4|.|TRBV19
TGTGCCAGTAGTGAATCATATCCCCCAGGGGCGGCTAATGAAAAACTGTTTTTT
CASSESYPPGAANEKLFF
>many|TRBJ2-7|TRBD2|TRBV19
TGTGCGGCGGGGGAGGCCTACGAGCAGTACTTC
CAAGEAYEQYF
>many|TRBJ2-3|.|TRBV4-1
TGCGCCAGCAGCCATCCCGGGAGCACAGATACGCAGTATTTT
CASSHPGSTDTQYF
>many|TRBJ2-7|.|TRBV20-1
TGCAGTGCTAGAGCCGGTAGCGGCCCCTACGAGCAGTACTTC
CSARAGSGPYEQYF
>many|TRBJ2-2|.|TRBV11-3
TGTGCCAGCAGCTTAGGCGCCCCCTGGGGCGGGACCGGGGAGCTGTTTTTT
CASSLGAPWGGTGELFF
>many|TRBJ2-6|.|TRBV28
TGTGCCAGCAACAAAGTGAACTCTGGGGCCAACGTCCTGACTTTC
CASNKVNSGANVLTF
>.|TRBJ2-7|.|TRBV4-1
TGCGCCAGCAGCTCCGGGGGGCTAGGGAGCTCCTACGAGCAGTACTTC
CASSSGGLGSSYEQYF
>many|TRBJ2-1|TRBD2|TRBV5-1
TGCGCCAGCAGCTTGGAGGGACTAGACCGCGATGAGCAGTTCTTC
CASSLEGLDRDEQFF
>many|TRBJ2-1|.|TRBV19
TGTGCCAGTAGTAGTAACCGGGTGAAGTCGAGGGTGGGGCAGTTCTTC
CASSSNRVKSRVGQFF
>many|TRBJ1-1|TRBD1|TRBV5-1
TGTGCCAGCAGCTTGGGCGGACAGGGATCGAACACTGAAGCTTTCTTT
CASSLGGQGSNTEAFF
>many|TRBJ2-2|.|TRBV11-2
TGTGCCAGCAGCTTAGCCCTCGGGACAGGGGAGCTGTTTTTT
CASSLALGTGELFF
>many|TRBJ1-2|.|TRBV12-5
TGTGCTAGTGGTTCCCTAACGCCCGACAACTATGGCTACACCTTC
CASGSLTPDNYGYTF
>many|TRBJ1-1|.|TRBV28
TGTGCCAGCAGTACTTGGACGGCCAACACTGAAGCTTTCTTT
CASSTWTANTEAFF
>many|TRBJ1-1|.|TRBV6-1
TGTGCCAGCAGTCACCGAGGACGGACAACTGAAGCTTTCTTT
CASSHRGRTTEAFF
>many|TRBJ2-3|TRBD2|TRBV28
TGTGCCAGCAGTCCCCTGGGTAGCGGGAGCCCTTCCACAGATACGCAGTATTTT
CASSPLGSGSPSTDTQYF
>few|TRBJ2-5|TRBD1|TRBV12-3/TRBV12-4
TGTGCCAGCAGTTCTCCCGGGACAGGGTCAGGGGAGACCCAGTACTTC
CASSSPGTGSGETQYF
>.|TRBJ1-3|.|TRBV16
TGTGCCAGCAGCCACCGCGGCGGAGGCTCTGGAAACACCATATATTTT
CASSHRGGGSGNTIYF
>many|TRBJ1-5|.|TRBV5-5
TGTGCCAGCAGCTCTAGGGGGGCCCCGAATCAGCCCCAGCATTTT
CASSSRGAPNQPQHF
>many|TRBJ2-3|TRBD2|TRBV20-1
TGCAGTGCTGTCGGTGACGAGACTAGCGGGAGAACAGATACGCAGTATTTT
CSAVGDETSGRTDTQYF
>few|TRBJ1-5|.|TRBV24-1
TGTGCCACCAGTGACCCGACCCGGGAGGCCCAGCATTTT
CATSDPTREAQHF
>many|TRBJ2-1|TRBD2|TRBV7-2
TGTGCCAGCAGCTTACTAGCGGGGGATTACAATGAGCAGTTCTTC
CASSLLAGDYNEQFF
>many|TRBJ2-7|.|TRBV18
TGTGCCAGCTCACCACGAGCGGCCTCCTACGAGCAGTACTTC
CASSPRAASYEQYF
>few|TRBJ2-1|.|TRBV20-1
TGCAGTGCCAGCGGTCGCGGGCCCTACTACAATGAGCAGTTCTTC
CSASGRGPYYNEQFF
>many|TRBJ2-5|TRBD2|TRBV27
TGTGCCAGCAGTTGGCCCCCCCTAGCGGGAGAAGGAACCCAGTACTTC
CASSWPPLAGEGTQYF
>many|TRBJ2-7|.|TRBV5-1
TGCGCCAGCAGCTTGAGGAGCCAGAGCTCCTACGAGCAGTACTTC
CASSLRSQSSYEQYF
>many|TRBJ1-1|.|TRBV6-1
TGTGCCAGCAGCACGGACGTGAACACTGAAGCTTTCTTT
CASSTDVNTEAFF
>many|TRBJ2-2|TRBD1|TRBV15
TGTGCCACCAGCGGGACAGGGGACACCGGGGAGCTGTTTTTT
CATSGTGDTGELFF
>many|TRBJ1-2|.|TRBV20-1
TGCAGTGCTCGAGCAGCGGGTGGCTACACCTTC
CSARAAGGYTF
>many|TRBJ2-3|TRBD2|TRBV2
TGTGCCAGCAGCGGGACTAGCGGGAGTATGACAGATACGCAGTATTTT
CASSGTSGSMTDTQYF
>.|TRBJ2-2|TRBD2|TRBV5-6
TGTGCCAGCAGCCCCGGACTAGCGGAGACCGGGGAGCTGTTTTTT
CASSPGLAETGELFF
>many|TRBJ1-1|.|TRBV3-1
TGTGCCAGCAGCCACCTGGGTGTAGGGAACACTGAAGCTTTCTTT
CASSHLGVGNTEAFF
>many|TRBJ2-3|TRBD2|TRBV27
TGTGCCAGCAGTTTATCGAGGGCCCCGGGACTACACACAGATACGCAGTATTTT
CASSLSRAPGLHTDTQYF
>many|TRBJ2-7|TRBD2|TRBV7-2
TGTGCCAGCAGCTGGAAGGGTGGACTAGCGGATAGGATCTACGAGCAGTACTTC
CASSWKGGLADRIYEQYF
>.|TRBJ2-7|.|TRBV6-1
TGTGCCAGCAGAAAGGTACCGCTCTCCTACGAGCAGTACTTC
CASRKVPLSYEQYF
>few|TRBJ2-4|.|TRBV20-1
TGCAGTGCTAGAGATCTAGACCCTTGGATAGCCAAAAACATTCAGTACTTC
CSARDLDPWIAKNIQYF
>many|TRBJ1-1|.|TRBV29-1
TGCAGCGAACTCTTGTGGGACGGAAGACGTGAAGCTTTCTTT
CSELLWDGRREAFF
>many|TRBJ2-7|.|TRBV30
TGTGCCTGGAGTCCGAGCTCCTACGAGCAGTACTTC
CAWSPSSYEQYF